This T cell receptor beta chain was sequenced during a study of beta chain features in type 1 diabetes. To note about this clone: Its antigen is as yet unknown.

General study points: Within the patient group, naive, central memory and Treg TCRB repertoires appeared more similar to each other than within healthy donors. TCRB CDR3s from Type 1 diabetes patients were moderately but significantly shorter in all four CD4+ subsets.

What was sequenced were expressed TCRB transcripts, since all of the isolated RNA had been reverse transcribed. The method was immunoSEQ multiplex PCR; TCRdb's version includes in-frame clones alone and lacks a portion of them. Among around 710,000 clones, roughly 12% were seen once, and the ten largest hold around 0.12%. One heparinised draw of blood, averaging about 116 mL, came from each donor. Stem cell-like memory, regulatory, central memory and naive CD4+ cells were sorted via CD45RO/CCR7/CD25/CD127/CD95/CD27. V was clipped by 6 bases and J by 0 bases, with 11 bases between them. CDR3 length: 14 amino acids. Per the germline V gene, CDR1 is MGHDK and CDR2 is SYGVNS.

The sequenced sample was naive CD4+ T cells from blood. The gene calls are TRBV25-1 and TRBJ1-2; D is possibly TRBD1 (6 bases). The clonotype was recovered from a man younger than 40 with type 1 diabetes. This chain's CDR3 is CASSRDNSNYGYTF. DNA of the CDR3: TGTGCCAGCAGCCGGGACAACTCTAACTATGGCTACACCTTC.